A single sample gave rise to the 28 T cell receptor beta chains below, sequenced in a study of Tregs in tolerant kidney transplant recipients. Here immunoSEQ multiplex PCR was the method, and the copy in TCRdb shows in-frame clones only, minus some. The repertoire includes around 230,000 clones, about 86% of them detected once, and less than 0.75% sits in the top ten. Sequencing used CD4+ T cells from blood. Receptors originate from a human donor in good health.

The chain couples TRBV28 to TRBJ2-2, with 7 bases that match TRBD1. Germline lookup yields CDR1 MDHEN and CDR2 SYDVKM. The junction had 4 bases not matched to a gene; V was cut back by 6 bases and J by 0 bases. The CDR3 spans 15 residues. The DNA for the CDR3 is TGTGCCAGCAGCTCCGGACAGGCGAACACCGGGGAGCTGTTTTTT. Its translation is CASSSGQANTGELFF.

The count of this clone is one. DNA of the CDR3: TGTGCCAGCAGTTCCCAAGCGGGAGGAGCCTACAATGAGCAGTTCTTC. This gives the protein CASSSQAGGAYNEQFF. This chain connects TRBV6-5 to TRBJ2-1; 9 bases agree with TRBD2. Trimming took 4 bases from V and 2 from J; bases not matched to a gene: 6. This CDR3 is built from 16 residues. The V gene's germline CDR1 is MNHEY and CDR2 SVGAGI.

This clone was detected only a few times. The chain recombines TRBV18 with TRBJ2-7; D might be TRBD2 (5 bases). This CDR3 is 15 amino acids long. Germline CDR1 and CDR2: KGHSH and LQKENI. Deletions cut 3 bases from V and 3 bases from J, with 15 bases between. The CDR3 is CASSPDSPLLYEQYF. CDR3 nucleotide sequence: TGTGCCAGCTCACCGGACTCCCCTCTCCTCTACGAGCAGTACTTC.

This clone was counted only a few times. This chain links TRBV2 with TRBJ2-7, with 8 bases lining up with TRBD1. The V segment lost 6 bases and the J segment 6 bases; nucleotides outside the gene matches: 13. In germline, CDR1 is SNHLY, CDR2 FYNNEI. CDR3 length: 15 amino acids. The CDR3 is CASSYQGAQSSEQYF. CDR3 DNA sequence: TGTGCCAGCAGCTACCAGGGGGCGCAAAGTTCCGAGCAGTACTTC.

The sample holds a few counts of this clone. The CDR3 is CASSFPGQGFGYTF. The CDR3 DNA is TGTGCCAGCAGCTTCCCGGGACAGGGGTTCGGCTACACCTTC. The chain uses TRBV5-6 and TRBJ1-2; 10 bases match TRBD1. The CDR3 totals 14 residues. With 2 bases clipped from V and 8 bases from J, the junction kept 6 bases outside the gene matches. Germline values: CDR1 SGHDT, CDR2 YYEEEE. The full variable domain, completed using reference TRBV5-6 and TRBJ1-2, is DAGVTQSPTHLIKTRGQQVTLRCSPKSGHDTVSWYQQALGQGPQFIFQYYEEEERQRGNFPDRFSGHQFPNYSSELNVNALLLGDSALYLCASSFPGQGFGYTFGSGTRLTVV.

The chain combines TRBV28 with TRBJ1-5, with 9 nucleotides matching TRBD1. CDR3 length: 12 amino acids. Germline V gene lookup returns CDR1 MDHEN and CDR2 SYDVKM. V lost 7 bases and J lost 7; bases outside the gene matches: 2. In DNA, the CDR3 is TGTGCCAGCATGACAGGGGGACAGCCCCAGCATTTT. Translated: CASMTGGQPQHF.

This chain uses TRBV15 with TRBJ1-1, with a tentative D call TRBD1 (5 bases). The CDR3 runs to 15 residues. CDR1 is LNHNV, CDR2 YYDKDF, per germline (reference sequence). V was shortened by 0 bases and J by 5 bases, with 13 bases between the two germline ends. In DNA form, the CDR3 reads TGTGCCACCAGCAGAGAAAGACCCGGGGCTACTGAAGCTTTCTTT. Translating gives CATSRERPGATEAFF.

The chain recombines TRBV7-3 with TRBJ2-1; the D gene is possibly TRBD2 (7 bases). Germline-derived CDR1 and CDR2 are SGHTA and FQGTGA. The CDR3 sequence is 16 residues long. The V end was cut by 5 bases, the J end by 3 bases, with 17 bases between. CDR3 in DNA: TGTGCCAGCAGCCCATCTAGGGGGGGCTACTACAATGAGCAGTTCTTC. Its protein product is CASSPSRGGYYNEQFF.

This clone was found once. The rearrangement uses TRBV29-1 and TRBJ1-2; D not certain. From germline, CDR1 is SQVTM and CDR2 ANQGSEA. This CDR3 contains 14 residues. Trimming took 4 bases from V and 3 from J, leaving 15 bases between them. The DNA for the CDR3 is TGCAGCGTTGTTCGGGAGGGCGGGTACTATGGCTACACCTTC. Residues: CSVVREGGYYGYTF.

The chain couples TRBV6-1 to TRBJ1-2; D call uncertain. The germline V gene encodes CDR1 MNHNS and CDR2 SASEGT. CDR3 length: 14 amino acids. Trimming shortened V by 1 base and J by 4 bases, and 10 bases separated the two germline ends. The DNA for the CDR3 is TGTGCCAGCAGTGAAGGAGCAGGCACCTATGGCTACACCTTC. Translating gives CASSEGAGTYGYTF.

J is TRBJ1-2 and V is TRBV5-8; tentatively, D is TRBD1 (6 bases). Germline V CDR1 and CDR2: SGHTS, YDEGEE. This CDR3 has 13 residues. V was clipped by 4 bases and J by 3 bases, with 10 bases between them. CDR3 in DNA: TGTGCCAGCAGCCCCGGGACATACTATGGCTACACCTTC. Protein product: CASSPGTYYGYTF.

V gene TRBV14 combines with J gene TRBJ2-2; D assignment may be TRBD1 or TRBD2 (5 bases each). Germline loops: CDR1 SGHDN, CDR2 FVKESK. The CDR3 runs to 17 residues. V was trimmed by 4 bases and J by 2 bases, leaving 17 bases between them. CDR3 in DNA: TGTGCCAGCAGCCCCCTCGGGGCCAGCGGAAACACCGGGGAGCTGTTTTTT. The encoded protein is CASSPLGASGNTGELFF. The variable domain in full, with the rest retrieved from reference TRBV14 and TRBJ2-2, is EAGVTQFPSHSVIEKGQTVTLRCDPISGHDNLYWYRRVMGKEIKFLLHFVKESKQDESGMPNNRFLAERTGGTYSTLKVQPAELEDSGVYFCASSPLGASGNTGELFFGEGSRLTVL.

CDR3 in amino acids: CASSIPQEPPFNEQFF. The CDR3 nucleotides read TGCGCCAGCAGCATACCACAGGAGCCTCCTTTCAATGAGCAGTTCTTC. The rearrangement links TRBV5-1 to TRBJ2-1; maybe TRBD1 (5 bases). The CDR3 runs to 16 residues. Germline V gene lookup returns CDR1 SGHRS and CDR2 YFSETQ. Trimming removed 4 bases at V and 6 bases at J, with 20 bases between.

The chain combines TRBV5-6 with TRBJ2-7, with D perhaps being TRBD1 or TRBD2 (5 bases each). The V gene lost 0 bases and the J gene lost 6 bases, with 16 bases spanning the gap. Germline V lookup: CDR1 SGHDT, CDR2 YYEEEE. The CDR3 has 15 residues. In DNA form, the CDR3 reads TGTGCCAGCAGCTTGGTTGCAGGGACCTCTAGCGAGCAGTACTTC. Translated: CASSLVAGTSSEQYF.

This chain uses TRBV2 with TRBJ2-3; 8 bases align to TRBD2. This CDR3 is built from 15 residues. Losses at the gene ends were 6 bases for V and 4 bases for J; bases not matched to a gene: 9. CDR1 and CDR2 (germline): SNHLY, FYNNEI. The CDR3 DNA reads TGTGCCAGCAGCTTAGCGGGGTCCCCCTCAGATACGCAGTATTTT. Residues: CASSLAGSPSDTQYF.

This clone showed up just a few times. This rearrangement joins TRBV7-6 to TRBJ2-7, with D possibly TRBD1 on 6 matching bases. The germline V gene encodes CDR1 SGHVS and CDR2 FNYEAQ. This CDR3 is built from 12 residues. V was pared by 5 bases and J by 4 bases, with 9 bases between. The DNA for the CDR3 is TGTGCCAGCAGCCTCCAGGGGTACGAGCAGTACTTC. It codes for CASSLQGYEQYF.

V is TRBV7-9 and J is TRBJ2-7, with unresolved D. This CDR3 is built from 15 residues. The V gene's germline CDR1 is SEHNR and CDR2 FQNEAQ (reference sequence). Trimming shortened V by 1 base and J by 5 bases, and 15 bases separated the two germline ends. This CDR3 is CASSLEIGRFHEQYF. The CDR3 DNA reads TGTGCCAGCAGCTTAGAAATCGGACGGTTTCACGAGCAGTACTTC.

This chain joins TRBV4-1 and TRBJ2-1; D gene unclear. Germline V lookup: CDR1 MGHRA, CDR2 YSYEKL. The CDR3 loop spans 16 amino acids. V was trimmed by 1 base and J by 4 bases, leaving 14 bases between them. In DNA, the CDR3 is TGCGCCAGCAGCCAAGTTATCATCCTGATATACAATGAGCAGTTCTTC. Translating gives CASSQVIILIYNEQFF.

The chain employs TRBV7-8 and TRBJ1-2; D gene unclear. CDR3 length: 14 residues. Germline CDR1 and CDR2: SGHVS and FQNEAQ. Trimming cost V 7 bases and J 1 base, with 13 bases left between them. The CDR3 sequence is CASTLLDLNYGYTF. CDR3 nucleotide sequence: TGTGCCAGCACGCTTCTCGATCTTAACTATGGCTACACCTTC. The whole variable domain, remainder taken from reference TRBV7-8 and TRBJ1-2, is GAGVSQSPRYKVAKRGQDVALRCDPISGHVSLFWYQQALGQGPEFLTYFQNEAQLDKSGLPSDRFFAERPEGSVSTLKIQRTQQEDSAVYLCASTLLDLNYGYTFGSGTRLTVV.

The CDR3 nucleotides read TGTGCCAGCAGGCGGACAGGGGGGTTATCCTATGGCTACACCTTC. Encoded protein: CASRRTGGLSYGYTF. This sequence joins TRBV6-5 and TRBJ1-2; 10 nucleotides match TRBD1. The CDR3 sequence is 15 residues long. V lost 6 bases, J lost 4 bases, and 8 bases stayed unmatched. Germline V lookup: CDR1 MNHEY, CDR2 SVGAGI.

The CDR3 reads CASSSGVREQYF. In nucleotides, the CDR3 is TGTGCCAGCAGTTCGGGGGTGCGGGAGCAGTACTTC. The chain uses TRBV28 and TRBJ2-7; TRBD2 might be the D (6 bases). The germline V gene has CDR1 MDHEN and CDR2 SYDVKM. The V gene lost 4 bases and the J gene lost 7 bases, with 11 bases spanning the gap. The CDR3 runs to 12 residues.

The chain recombines TRBV19 with TRBJ2-4; D not certain. In germline, CDR1 is LNHDA, CDR2 SQIVND (reference sequence). V lost 1 base, J lost 4 bases, and 2 bases lay in between. The CDR3 sequence is 12 residues long. The CDR3 DNA sequence: TGTGCCAGTAGTATAGGAAAAAACATTCAGTACTTC. It encodes CASSIGKNIQYF.

This chain links TRBV7-2 with TRBJ1-4; D is uncertain. CDR1 is SGHTA and CDR2 is FQGNSA in the germline V gene. The CDR3 covers 14 residues. The V end lost 4 bases, the J end lost 8 bases, and 14 bases lay between the germline ends. CDR3 residues: CASSSTRLGEKLFF. The CDR3 DNA follows: TGTGCCAGCAGCTCGACACGGTTAGGCGAAAAACTGTTTTTT.

The chain recombines TRBV5-1 with TRBJ1-4; a weak D match, TRBD1 (5 bases). The V and J ends lost 3 bases and 8 bases respectively, with 14 bases between them. The V gene's germline CDR1 is SGHRS and CDR2 YFSETQ. The CDR3 sequence is 14 residues long. The CDR3 loop reads CASSWLQGDEKLFF. Written as DNA, the CDR3 is TGCGCCAGCAGCTGGTTGCAGGGCGACGAAAAACTGTTTTTT.

The gene calls are TRBV30 and TRBJ2-2; TRBD2 agrees at 8 bases. Germline V gene sequence: CDR1 GTSNPN, CDR2 SVGIG (reference sequence). The CDR3 runs to 15 residues. V lost 1 base, J lost 3 bases, and 4 bases stayed unmatched. The CDR3 sequence is CAWSGLGGDTGELFF. CDR3 DNA sequence: TGTGCCTGGAGTGGCCTCGGGGGGGACACCGGGGAGCTGTTTTTT.

This clone was seen a handful of times. The CDR3 reads CASSLGTAAYGYTF. The DNA for the CDR3 is TGCGCCAGCAGCTTGGGGACAGCCGCCTATGGCTACACCTTC. The genes are TRBV5-1 and TRBJ1-2; D might be TRBD1 (6 bases). Between the trimmed V and J ends, which lost 0 bases and 4 bases, there was a span of 10 bases. Looked up from germline, CDR1 is SGHRS and CDR2 is YFSETQ. CDR3 length: 14 amino acids.

This clone has just one count. J is TRBJ2-3 and V is TRBV27, with TRBD2 matching 11 bases. Germline values: CDR1 MNHEY, CDR2 SMNVEV (reference sequence). V lost 5 bases, J lost 0 bases, and 4 bases stayed unmatched. The length of the CDR3 is 16 residues. CDR3 loop: CASSPIAGGSTDTQYF. CDR3 DNA sequence: TGTGCCAGCAGTCCAATAGCGGGAGGGAGCACAGATACGCAGTATTTT.

This clone was observed a handful of times. CDR3 loop: CASSSLGGAAGNTIYF. DNA for the CDR3: TGTGCCAGCAGCTCGCTAGGGGGGGCAGCTGGAAACACCATATATTTT. The chain employs TRBV11-2 and TRBJ1-3; tentative D call: TRBD1 (6 bases). The CDR3 length is 16 residues. Trimming cost V 4 bases and J 2 bases, with 15 bases left between them. Per germline, CDR1 SGHAT and CDR2 FQNNGV.